These 17 T cell receptor beta chains share one sample of origin, sequenced in a study of T-cell memory formation after mild COVID-19. TCRdb fed the 5' RACE reads into MiXCR, producing one record per CDR3 protein. The sample lists about 290,000 distinct CDR3 sequences; more than 15% were seen once. Sequencing used PBMCs or a T cell subset sorted from them (not recorded which). The receptor source for this set is a man aged 18 to 30 who had mild COVID-19 (a few samples of this study predate the infection). Cell type and time point are not known.

V and J are TRBV7-2 and TRBJ2-1, with a possible D match to TRBD2 (5 bases). V lost 5 bases and J 6 bases, leaving 17 bases between the germline ends. Germline V gives CDR1 SGHTA, CDR2 FQGNSA. The CDR3 is 15 residues long. The CDR3 loop reads CASSPFTLVRNEQFF. The CDR3 coding sequence is TGTGCCAGCAGCCCCTTCACACTAGTCCGCAATGAGCAGTTCTTC.

The V and J genes are TRBV25-1 and TRBJ2-1; D perhaps matches TRBD1 (5 bases). Trimming left V 7 bases short and J 6 bases short, with 13 bases between. The CDR3 length is 13 residues. Looked up from germline, CDR1 is MGHDK and CDR2 is SYGVNS. The CDR3 is CASTTGISNEQFF. Here the CDR3 DNA reads TGTGCCAGCACTACAGGTATTTCCAATGAGCAGTTCTTC.

V gene TRBV12-3 or TRBV12-4 combines with J gene TRBJ2-1; 11 positions match TRBD2. The CDR3 spans 15 residues. The junction had 6 bases not matched to a gene; V was cut back by 6 bases and J by 5 bases. The CDR3 here is CASRVAGGPHNEQFF. DNA for the CDR3: TGTGCCAGCAGGGTAGCGGGGGGGCCCCACAATGAGCAGTTCTTC.

The V call is TRBV24-1, the J call TRBJ2-3; D unclear. Trimming took off 3 bases at V and 2 bases at J, with 2 bases between the two ends. The V gene's germline CDR1 is KGHDR and CDR2 SFDVKD. The CDR3 has 12 residues. This CDR3 reads CATSDHTDTQYF. The CDR3 DNA is TGTGCCACCAGTGATCACACAGATACGCAGTATTTT.

This clonotype came up a few times. The chain joins TRBV5-1 to TRBJ1-6, with a possible D match to TRBD1 (5 bases). V was clipped by 4 bases and J by 2 bases, with 13 bases between them. Germline V lookup: CDR1 SGHRS, CDR2 YFSETQ. This CDR3 spans 16 amino acids. The CDR3 here is CASSTGTSAYNSPLHF. CDR3 nucleotide sequence: TGCGCCAGCAGCACGGGGACGTCGGCCTATAATTCACCCCTCCACTTT.

The genes are TRBV29-1 and TRBJ1-5; TRBD1 matches at 7 bases. Per the germline V gene, CDR1 is SQVTM and CDR2 is ANQGSEA. With 6 bases clipped from V and 5 bases from J, the junction kept 7 bases outside the gene matches. The CDR3 loop spans 13 amino acids. The CDR3 loop reads CSVRQGEHQPQHF. In nucleotides, the CDR3 is TGCAGCGTCAGACAGGGAGAGCATCAGCCCCAGCATTTT.

This clonotype has a handful of counts. The chain recombines TRBV7-9 with TRBJ1-6, with 8 bases matching TRBD1. CDR3 size: 16 residues. V trimming: 3 bases; J trimming: 7 bases; junction bases outside the gene matches: 8. CDR1 and CDR2 from the germline V gene are SEHNR and FQNEAQ (reference sequence). As DNA, the CDR3 is TGTGCCAGCAGCTTGCGGACAGGGATGGCCAATTCACCCCTCCACTTT. The encoded protein is CASSLRTGMANSPLHF. Full variable domain (outside the CDR3, taken from reference TRBV7-9 and TRBJ1-6): DTGVSQNPRHKITKRGQNVTFRCDPISEHNRLYWYRQTLGQGPEFLTYFQNEAQLEKSRLLSDRFSAERPKGSFSTLEIQRTEQGDSAMYLCASSLRTGMANSPLHFGNGTRLTVT.

The chain uses TRBV18 and TRBJ1-1; D is undetermined. This CDR3 has 13 residues. V lost 6 bases and J 2 bases, leaving 10 bases between the germline ends. The germline CDR1 and CDR2 sequences are KGHSH and LQKENI. The CDR3 loop reads CASSYGPNTEAFF. In DNA form, the CDR3 reads TGTGCCAGCTCTTACGGGCCCAACACTGAAGCTTTCTTT.

This clonotype showed up just a few times. The rearrangement uses TRBV7-2 and TRBJ2-5, with D uncertain. The CDR3 is 13 residues long. CDR1 SGHTA and CDR2 FQGNSA come from the germline V gene. With 5 bases removed from V and 5 bases from J, the gap between germline ends came to 12 bases. The CDR3 DNA is TGTGCCAGCAGCCAATATTTCCGGGAGACCCAGTACTTC. Translated: CASSQYFRETQYF.

The gene calls are TRBV7-2 and TRBJ2-7; TRBD1 agrees at 9 bases. This CDR3 comprises 14 residues. V was clipped by 2 bases and J by 5 bases; unmatched bases: 4. Germline assignment: CDR1 SGHTA and CDR2 FQGNSA. The DNA for the CDR3 is TGTGCCAGCAGCTTAACCGGACAGGGGCACGAGCAGTACTTC. Translation: CASSLTGQGHEQYF.

This clonotype was detected a few times. The chain has TRBV10-2 and TRBJ2-3; no clear D gene. There are 14 residues in the CDR3. Trimming removed 4 bases at V and 3 bases at J, with 11 bases between. CDR1 is WSHSY and CDR2 is SAAADI in the germline V gene. This chain's CDR3 is CASSVSHLTDTQYF. The CDR3 bases are TGCGCCAGCAGTGTGTCGCACCTTACAGATACGCAGTATTTT.

This clonotype showed up just a few times. The chain is built from TRBV4-1 and TRBJ2-1; perhaps TRBD2 as D (5 bases). The V end lost 4 bases, the J end lost 9 bases, and 7 bases lay between the germline ends. The length of the CDR3 is 11 residues. Germline values: CDR1 MGHRA, CDR2 YSYEKL. CDR3 in amino acids: CASSLAGEQFF. CDR3 sequence (DNA): TGCGCCAGCAGCCTCGCGGGTGAGCAGTTCTTC.

Many counts were recorded for this clonotype. This chain connects TRBV5-1 to TRBJ2-6, with D uncertain. The germline gives CDR1 SGHRS, CDR2 YFSETQ. The CDR3 is 15 amino acids. V was clipped by 4 bases and J by 1 base, with 9 bases between them. For the CDR3, the DNA is TGCGCCAGCAGCCTCGACCCGTCTGGGGCCAACGTCCTGACTTTC. It translates to CASSLDPSGANVLTF.

In its sample, this clonotype was seen many times. The V call is TRBV7-3, the J call TRBJ2-2, with D tentatively TRBD2 (5 bases). The ends were cut back, 5 bases at V and 1 base at J, with 14 bases in the middle. CDR1 SGHTA and CDR2 FQGTGA come from the germline V gene. CDR3 length: 16 residues. The CDR3 bases are TGTGCCAGCAGCCCCTTCGGGGAGCTGAACACCGGGGAGCTGTTTTTT. This codes for CASSPFGELNTGELFF. Full variable domain (rest looked up from reference TRBV7-3 and TRBJ2-2): GAGVSQTPSNKVTEKGKYVELRCDPISGHTALYWYRQSLGQGPEFLIYFQGTGAADDSGLPNDRFFAVRPEGSVSTLKIQRTERGDSAVYLCASSPFGELNTGELFFGEGSRLTVL.

The CDR3 DNA sequence: TGCGCCAGCAGTGAAGGGGCATTCGGGGCCAACGTCCTGACTTTC. Translated: CASSEGAFGANVLTF. The chain recombines TRBV5-1 with TRBJ2-6, with D possibly TRBD1 on 5 matching bases. This CDR3 has 15 amino acids. Trimming took 5 bases from V and 4 from J, leaving 13 bases between them. Germline values: CDR1 SGHRS, CDR2 YFSETQ.

This clonotype occurred many times. The V and J genes are TRBV29-1 and TRBJ1-5; D remains ambiguous. V lost 6 bases, J lost 4 bases, and 13 bases lay in between. This CDR3 comprises 13 residues. CDR1 SQVTM and CDR2 ANQGSEA come from the germline V gene. CDR3 region: CSVIGPGNQPQHF. CDR3 nucleotide sequence: TGCAGCGTAATAGGTCCGGGAAATCAGCCCCAGCATTTT.

The chain links TRBV27 to TRBJ1-2; D ambiguous. From germline, CDR1 is MNHEY and CDR2 SMNVEV (reference sequence). V lost 5 bases to trimming and J lost 2 bases, with 15 bases between them. The CDR3 length is 15 residues. The CDR3: CASSPVLGLNYGYTF. The CDR3 DNA reads as TGTGCCAGCAGTCCCGTTCTCGGGTTGAACTATGGCTACACCTTC.